Shown below are 26 T cell receptor beta chains from a single sample sequenced in a study of T cell changes during pregnancy in multiple sclerosis. Data came from immunoSEQ multiplex PCR; TCRdb stores just in-frame clones and leaves some out. The sample records 60,000 to 65,000 clones, roughly 88% being singletons. This material consisted of peripheral blood, taken in the second trimester of pregnancy. These receptors originate from a female donor in good health, enrolled as a control in a pregnancy study.

The chain joins TRBV19 to TRBJ2-2; tentatively, D is TRBD1 (5 bases). There are 14 residues in the CDR3. Germline V lookup: CDR1 LNHDA, CDR2 SQIVND (reference sequence). V gave up 7 bases and J gave up 0 bases, with 9 bases separating them. CDR3 residues: CASKPGPNTGELFF. The CDR3 DNA is TGTGCCAGTAAGCCAGGGCCGAACACCGGGGAGCTGTTTTTT.

This chain connects TRBV9 to TRBJ1-2, with a tentative D call TRBD1 (6 bases). V was cut by 0 bases and J by 8 bases, with 14 bases left in between. This CDR3 spans 14 amino acids. CDR1 and CDR2 from the germline V gene are SGDLS and YYNGEE. This CDR3 reads CASSVGTEPYGYTF. CDR3 DNA sequence: TGTGCCAGCAGCGTAGGGACAGAACCTTACGGCTACACCTTC.

The gene calls are TRBV28 and TRBJ1-2; 8 nucleotides agree with TRBD1. Germline V gene data show CDR1 as MDHEN and CDR2 as SYDVKM. CDR3 length: 16 residues. Unmatched junction bases numbered 12, after V lost 5 bases and J lost 4 bases. CDR3 sequence (DNA): TGTGCCAGCAGTGAGGGGGGGGCAGGGGGCGTCTATGGCTACACCTTC. This translates into CASSEGGAGGVYGYTF.

This clone was observed a single time. The chain combines TRBV9 with TRBJ2-1, with 8 nucleotides matching TRBD2. From germline, CDR1 is SGDLS and CDR2 YYNGEE. The CDR3 extends over 18 amino acids. V lost 0 bases, J lost 8 bases, and 16 bases stayed unmatched. CDR3 in DNA: TGTGCCAGCAGCGTAGGCCGCACTTGGCTAGCGGGCCTCGATGAGCAGTTCTTC. This translates into CASSVGRTWLAGLDEQFF.

The V and J genes are TRBV7-9 and TRBJ1-1; D gene unclear. Germline CDR1 and CDR2: SEHNR and FQNEAQ (reference sequence). CDR3 length: 13 residues. The V and J ends lost 4 bases and 6 bases respectively, with 12 bases between them. CDR3 bases: TGTGCCAGCAGCTCCCCCCTGGGCGCTGAAGCTTTCTTT. It specifies CASSSPLGAEAFF.

The chain uses TRBV27 and TRBJ2-1, with 8 bases lining up with TRBD2. Trimming cost V 6 bases and J 4 bases; bases outside gene matches: 14. CDR3 length equals 17 residues. The V gene's germline CDR1 is MNHEY and CDR2 SMNVEV (reference sequence). The CDR3 spells CASSSPGGRGDYNEQFF. For the CDR3, the DNA is TGTGCCAGCAGCTCACCGGGGGGGCGGGGGGATTACAATGAGCAGTTCTTC.

The CDR3 spells CASRASGSSYEQYF. The CDR3 DNA is TGTGCCAGCAGGGCTAGCGGGAGCTCCTACGAGCAGTACTTC. The V call is TRBV2, the J call TRBJ2-7, with TRBD2 matching 10 bases. V trimming: 6 bases; J trimming: 0 bases; junction bases outside the gene matches: 2. Per germline, CDR1 SNHLY and CDR2 FYNNEI. The CDR3 totals 14 residues.

This chain connects TRBV11-2 to TRBJ2-3; TRBD2 might be the D (7 bases). V lost 3 bases and J 5 bases, leaving 18 bases between the germline ends. The CDR3 covers 16 residues. Germline loops: CDR1 SGHAT, CDR2 FQNNGV. CDR3 residues: CASSLERGGPGDTQYF. The CDR3 DNA sequence: TGTGCCAGCAGCTTGGAGAGGGGGGGGCCTGGAGATACGCAGTATTTT.

The V gene is TRBV5-1, the J gene TRBJ1-1; 7 bases align to TRBD1. The CDR3 covers 14 residues. Germline trimming cut 4 bases from V and 1 base from J; bases unmatched to any gene: 4. Germline V gives CDR1 SGHRS, CDR2 YFSETQ. CDR3 nucleotide sequence: TGCGCCAGCAGCCAGGACAGGACGAACACTGAAGCTTTCTTT. Its protein is CASSQDRTNTEAFF.

Written as DNA, the CDR3 is TGTGCCAGCAGCTCCTCACTAGCGGGGGGATCGAACACCGGGGAGCTGTTTTTT. It yields the protein CASSSSLAGGSNTGELFF. V usage is TRBV13 and J usage is TRBJ2-2, with 12 positions matching TRBD2. This CDR3 region has 18 residues. V was clipped by 4 bases and J by 0 bases; unmatched bases: 6. Germline CDR1 and CDR2: PRHDT and FYEKMQ (reference sequence). Combining the CDR3 with reference TRBV13 and TRBJ2-2 gives the whole variable domain AAGVIQSPRHLIKEKRETATLKCYPIPRHDTVYWYQQGPGQDPQFLISFYEKMQSDKGSIPDRFSAQQFSDYHSELNMSSLELGDSALYFCASSSSLAGGSNTGELFFGEGSRLTVL.

The V call is TRBV5-8, the J call TRBJ1-2, with 7 bases aligning to TRBD1. Looked up from germline, CDR1 is SGHTS and CDR2 is YDEGEE. The CDR3 has 14 amino acids. The J segment lost 3 bases and the V segment lost 5 bases, leaving 7 bases of the junction unmatched. The chain's CDR3 is CASRARGTDYGYTF. Written as DNA, the CDR3 is TGTGCCAGCAGGGCGCGCGGGACAGACTATGGCTACACCTTC.

The chain uses TRBV5-1 and TRBJ2-5, with D possibly matching TRBD1 (6 bases). The germline gives CDR1 SGHRS, CDR2 YFSETQ. Trimming removed 4 bases from V and 1 base from J, with 14 bases in between. The CDR3 runs 15 residues. CDR3 in DNA: TGCGCCAGCAGCCTGAACCGGGACATCCAAGAGACCCAGTACTTC. As protein: CASSLNRDIQETQYF.

V gene TRBV5-1 combines with J gene TRBJ2-1, with D hard to call. There are 13 residues in the CDR3. Germline CDR1 and CDR2: SGHRS and YFSETQ. Trimming cost V 4 bases and J 0 bases, with 5 bases left between them. DNA of the CDR3: TGCGCCAGCAGCCTGAGCTCCTACAATGAGCAGTTCTTC. The encoded protein is CASSLSSYNEQFF.

The J gene is TRBJ1-1, the V gene TRBV7-9, with D possibly TRBD1 on 6 matching bases. Germline CDR1 SEHNR, CDR2 FQNEAQ (reference sequence). V was pared by 9 bases and J by 1 base, with 12 bases between. This CDR3 is built from 13 residues. The CDR3 spells CASTGIRNTEAFF. As DNA, the CDR3 is TGTGCCAGTACAGGGATCCGGAACACTGAAGCTTTCTTT.

V usage is TRBV5-4 and J usage is TRBJ2-5; D not certain. Trimming left V 2 bases short and J 5 bases short, with 4 bases between. This CDR3 has 11 residues. Per the germline V gene, CDR1 is SGHNT and CDR2 is YYREEE (reference sequence). Here the CDR3 DNA reads TGTGCCAGCAGCTTTTCGGAGACCCAGTACTTC. Translation gives CASSFSETQYF.

This rearrangement joins TRBV10-2 to TRBJ2-1; 9 bases match TRBD2. The CDR3 spans 16 residues. The V segment lost 0 bases and the J segment 2 bases; nucleotides outside the gene matches: 2. The germline V gene encodes CDR1 WSHSY and CDR2 SAAADI. The CDR3 coding sequence is TGCGCCAGCAGTGAGTCCTCTAGCGGGGCCTACAATGAGCAGTTCTTC. This gives the protein CASSESSSGAYNEQFF.

The V gene is TRBV6-5, the J gene TRBJ2-1; 10 bases are a match to TRBD2. The V and J ends lost 5 bases and 7 bases, in that order; junction bases with no gene match: 8. Germline CDR1 MNHEY, CDR2 SVGAGI. CDR3 length: 15 amino acids. The CDR3 is CASSPERGGINEQFF. CDR3 DNA sequence: TGTGCCAGCAGTCCGGAGCGGGGGGGCATTAATGAGCAGTTCTTC.

V is TRBV18 and J is TRBJ2-7; TRBD2 might be the D (6 bases). Trimming cost V 6 bases and J 4 bases, with 13 bases left between them. CDR3 size: 13 residues. Germline assignment: CDR1 KGHSH and CDR2 LQKENI. The CDR3 reads CASSQTGGYEQYF. For the CDR3, the DNA is TGTGCCAGCTCGCAAACTGGGGGGTACGAGCAGTACTTC.

The chain links TRBV7-2 to TRBJ2-7, with TRBD2 as a possible D gene (6 bases). CDR1 and CDR2 from the germline V gene are SGHTA and FQGNSA. There are 15 residues in the CDR3. V lost 3 bases and J 5 bases, leaving 17 bases between the germline ends. For the CDR3, the DNA is TGTGCCAGCAGCTTCGGTCCGCGGGGAGACAACGAGCAGTACTTC. This encodes CASSFGPRGDNEQYF.

The CDR3 coding sequence is TGTGCCAGCAGTACAGGGGGGACAGATACGCAGTATTTT. Protein sequence: CASSTGGTDTQYF. The chain uses TRBV28 and TRBJ2-3; 8 positions match TRBD1. After removal of 5 bases from V and 3 bases from J, the junction contained 1 base not matched to a gene. The CDR3 sequence is 13 residues long. Germline values: CDR1 MDHEN, CDR2 SYDVKM.

Here the CDR3 reads CASSQRQGSEETQYF. The CDR3 DNA reads as TGTGCCAGCTCACAACGACAGGGGAGCGAAGAGACCCAGTACTTC. V and J are TRBV18 and TRBJ2-5, with 8 positions matching TRBD1. The CDR3 loop spans 15 amino acids. CDR1 and CDR2 (germline): KGHSH, LQKENI. The V segment lost 4 bases and the J segment 3 bases; nucleotides outside the gene matches: 7.

This chain joins TRBV25-1 and TRBJ1-2; D gene unclear. The V gene's germline CDR1 is MGHDK and CDR2 SYGVNS. The ends were cut back, 6 bases at V and 5 bases at J, with 4 bases in the middle. This CDR3 comprises 10 residues. CDR3 sequence: CASSGYGYTF. The CDR3 bases are TGTGCCAGCAGCGGTTATGGCTACACCTTC.

The CDR3 loop is CASSYQGPHAGELFF. In nucleotides, the CDR3 is TGTGCCAGCAGTTACCAGGGGCCGCACGCCGGGGAGCTGTTTTTT. The chain links TRBV6-6 to TRBJ2-2, with a weak D call TRBD1 (6 bases). The CDR3 has 15 residues. The germline CDR1 and CDR2 sequences are MNHNY and SVGAGI (reference sequence). Deletions cut 2 bases from V and 6 bases from J, with 13 bases between.

The chain recombines TRBV28 with TRBJ1-2; 9 bases line up with TRBD1. Germline V CDR1 and CDR2: MDHEN, SYDVKM. This CDR3 contains 14 residues. The V gene end was trimmed by 3 bases and the J gene end by 8 bases; junction bases not matched to a gene: 7. The CDR3 bases are TGTGCCAGCAGTTTTGACGACAGGGGGAGCGGCTACACCTTC. Translation: CASSFDDRGSGYTF.

V usage is TRBV28 and J usage is TRBJ1-1; possibly TRBD1 for D (6 bases). The CDR3 is 12 amino acids. Per the germline V gene, CDR1 is MDHEN and CDR2 is SYDVKM. V was pared by 7 bases and J by 8 bases, with 14 bases between. In nucleotides, the CDR3 is TGTGCCAGCAACCCACAGGGCCGCGAAGCTTTCTTT. Translated, it gives CASNPQGREAFF.

This clone was observed a single time. The gene calls are TRBV7-2 and TRBJ2-7; a possible D gene is TRBD2 (6 bases). From germline, CDR1 is SGHTA and CDR2 FQGNSA. The CDR3 covers 14 residues. V lost 3 bases and J 4 bases, leaving 13 bases between the germline ends. CDR3 bases: TGTGCCAGCAGCTTCACGGGGGATTCGTACGAGCAGTACTTC. Protein sequence: CASSFTGDSYEQYF.